These 27 T cell receptor beta chains were sequenced from one sample in a study of blood T cell repertoires in COVID-19. Measured with immunoSEQ multiplex PCR; TCRdb has only the in-frame clones, and not every one. The table shows around 160,000 clones, with 75% to 85% occurring only once. The sequenced sample consisted of peripheral blood. These receptors were obtained from a man in his 60s with active or convalescent COVID-19.

This clone has ten or more counts. The V and J genes are TRBV27 and TRBJ2-1, with 7 bases fitting TRBD1. The CDR3 consists of 16 residues. The germline gives CDR1 MNHEY, CDR2 SMNVEV (reference sequence). J was trimmed by 2 bases and V by 1 base; bases with no gene match: 5. The CDR3 sequence: CASSLFGQAAYNEQFF. CDR3 nucleotides: TGTGCCAGCAGTTTATTTGGACAGGCTGCCTACAATGAGCAGTTCTTC.

Note on this clone: A junction boundary mismatches the germline segment, possibly from a read error. This rearrangement joins TRBV6-2 or TRBV6-3 to TRBJ1-1; a possible D gene is TRBD1 (5 bases). The V gene's germline CDR1 is MNHEY and CDR2 SVGEGT. The CDR3 is 15 residues long. DNA for the CDR3: TGTGCCAGCAGTTCTTACGATACACAGGCGTCGGAAGGTTTCTTT. Its protein is CASSSYDTQASEGFF.

V usage is TRBV5-6 and J usage is TRBJ1-2, with 8 bases matching TRBD1. J gave up 8 bases and V 0 bases, and 12 bases lay outside the gene matches. This CDR3 has 16 residues. Germline-derived CDR1 and CDR2 are SGHDT and YYEEEE. For the CDR3, the DNA is TGTGCCAGCAGCTTGGAGACAGGGGTAACGGTCGGCGGCTACACCTTC. It codes for CASSLETGVTVGGYTF.

This chain links TRBV23-1 with TRBJ1-5, with D hard to call. TRBV23-1 belongs to the ORF category, with a function that is uncertain. The V gene lost 8 bases and the J gene lost 0 bases, with 17 bases spanning the gap. The CDR3 contains 16 residues. The CDR3 spells CASRREMNYSNQPQHF. The CDR3 DNA is TGCGCCAGCCGCCGGGAGATGAACTATAGCAATCAGCCCCAGCATTTT.

V gene TRBV9 combines with J gene TRBJ2-1; 9 bases agree with TRBD1. V was clipped by 0 bases and J by 7 bases; unmatched bases: 8. The germline gives CDR1 SGDLS, CDR2 YYNGEE. The CDR3 consists of 16 residues. The chain's CDR3 is CASSVENRGRKNEQFF. CDR3 bases: TGTGCCAGCAGCGTAGAAAACAGGGGGCGCAAAAATGAGCAGTTCTTC. Together with reference TRBV9 and TRBJ2-1, the CDR3 gives the full variable domain: DSGVTQTPKHLITATGQRVTLRCSPRSGDLSVYWYQQSLDQGLQFLIQYYNGEERAKGNILERFSAQQFPDLHSELNLSSLELGDSALYFCASSVENRGRKNEQFFGPGTRLTVL.

J is TRBJ2-3 and V is TRBV19, with 14 bases lining up with TRBD2. This CDR3 comprises 18 residues. The junction had 13 bases not matched to a gene; V was cut back by 11 bases and J by 0 bases. Germline V gives CDR1 LNHDA, CDR2 SQIVND (reference sequence). Here the CDR3 reads CASRRTSGRKGSTDTQYF. The CDR3 DNA reads TGTGCCTCCCGGAGGACTAGCGGGAGGAAGGGAAGCACAGATACGCAGTATTTT.

The chain is built from TRBV7-3 and TRBJ2-3; 9 bases are a match to TRBD2. The CDR3 sequence is 15 residues long. V shed 5 bases and J 2 bases; nucleotides not matched to a gene: 5. Germline loops: CDR1 SGHTA, CDR2 FQGTGA. CDR3 sequence: CASSLRLADTDTQYF. CDR3 sequence (DNA): TGTGCCAGCAGCCTTAGACTAGCGGACACAGATACGCAGTATTTT.

The chain carries TRBV7-2 and TRBJ1-5; D is perhaps TRBD1 (5 bases). CDR1 is SGHTA and CDR2 is FQGNSA in the germline V gene. CDR3 length: 15 amino acids. The V and J ends lost 2 bases and 1 base respectively, with 9 bases between them. This chain's CDR3 is CASSLQGTSNQPQHF. The CDR3 DNA reads TGTGCCAGCAGCTTACAGGGTACCAGCAATCAGCCCCAGCATTTT.

This rearrangement joins TRBV5-5 to TRBJ1-2; no definite D call. Germline-derived CDR1 and CDR2 are SGHKS and YYEKEE (reference sequence). Trimming removed 4 bases from V and 4 bases from J, with 14 bases in between. This CDR3 has 14 amino acids. CDR3 amino acids: CASSLERRSYGYTF. The DNA for the CDR3 is TGTGCCAGCAGCCTCGAGAGACGGAGCTATGGCTACACCTTC.

The genes are TRBV24-1 and TRBJ2-7; 10 positions agree with TRBD1. V gave up 5 bases and J gave up 1 base; unmatched junction bases: 4. Per germline, CDR1 KGHDR and CDR2 SFDVKD. This CDR3 is 15 amino acids long. CDR3 in DNA: TGTGCCACCAGTGCGGGGACAGGGGAATCCTACGAGCAGTACTTC. Its protein product is CATSAGTGESYEQYF.

By sample fraction, this clone is medium-sized. The CDR3 region is CASSPWTGDDDGYTF. The CDR3 DNA is TGCGCCAGCAGCCCCTGGACAGGGGACGACGATGGCTACACCTTC. The rearrangement joins TRBV5-1 to TRBJ1-2; 9 bases fit TRBD1. The CDR3 contains 15 residues. The germline CDR1 and CDR2 sequences are SGHRS and YFSETQ. Trimming took 4 bases from V and 6 from J; bases not matched to a gene: 10.

A note on this clone: The junction shows a germline mismatch at one end, possibly a read error. The chain couples TRBV3-1 (or the pseudogene TRBV3-2) to TRBJ2-1; no reliable D call. The germline gives CDR1 LGHDT, CDR2 YNNKEL (reference sequence). This CDR3 comprises 12 residues. CDR3 in amino acids: CASSQDYSEQFF. CDR3 DNA: TGTGCCAGCAGCCAAGATTACAGTGAGCAGTTCTTC.

The genes are TRBV7-3 and TRBJ2-2; D unresolved. Trimming removed 2 bases from V and 1 base from J, with 11 bases in between. Per germline, CDR1 SGHTA and CDR2 FQGTGA. CDR3 length: 16 amino acids. Here the CDR3 DNA reads TGTGCCAGCAGCTTACGGCGGCAGATGAACACCGGGGAGCTGTTTTTT. Translation gives CASSLRRQMNTGELFF.

This clone was seen a single time. The chain is built from TRBV4-3 and TRBJ1-2; 7 positions match TRBD1. The V gene end was trimmed by 0 bases and the J gene end by 9 bases; junction bases not matched to a gene: 10. The CDR3 has 15 amino acids. In germline, CDR1 is LGHNA, CDR2 YSLEER. CDR3 in DNA: TGCGCCAGCAGCCAAGATCTTTCAGGGGGAAGGCGCTACACCTTC. It codes for CASSQDLSGGRRYTF.

CDR3 nucleotide sequence: TGTGCAACCAGCAGTCCGGCGACAGTTTTAAGCACAGATACGCAGTATTTT. It yields the protein CATSSPATVLSTDTQYF. The chain uses TRBV7-8 and TRBJ2-3; TRBD1 might be the D (5 bases). The CDR3 length is 17 residues. The germline CDR1 and CDR2 sequences are SGHVS and FQNEAQ.

This chain uses TRBV15 with TRBJ1-6, with a tentative D call TRBD1 (5 bases). This CDR3 has 14 amino acids. Trimming pared 1 base from V and 7 bases from J, leaving 8 bases between. Looked up from germline, CDR1 is LNHNV and CDR2 is YYDKDF (reference sequence). The CDR3, as DNA: TGTGCCACCAGCAGAGTTGGGGGGAATTCACCCCTCCACTTT. Translation gives CATSRVGGNSPLHF.

The chain is built from TRBV5-4 and TRBJ2-1; D is possibly TRBD1 (6 bases). Germline CDR1 SGHNT, CDR2 YYREEE (reference sequence). The CDR3 spans 15 residues. V shed 0 bases and J shed 1 base, with 8 bases lying between them. The CDR3 coding sequence is TGTGCCAGCAGCTTGGTGGGACAATCCTACAATGAGCAGTTCTTC. Its translation: CASSLVGQSYNEQFF.

The chain has TRBV5-1 and TRBJ2-1, with 11 bases fitting TRBD2. This CDR3 has 18 amino acids. The V segment lost 4 bases and the J segment 5 bases; nucleotides outside the gene matches: 14. Germline CDR1 reads SGHRS; CDR2 reads YFSETQ. CDR3 protein: CASSPQPLLAGDHNEQFF. The CDR3 region has the DNA TGCGCCAGCAGCCCGCAACCCCTACTAGCGGGAGACCACAATGAGCAGTTCTTC.

The chain links TRBV5-4 to TRBJ2-1; 8 positions agree with TRBD2. V was clipped by 3 bases and J by 6 bases; unmatched bases: 8. This CDR3 is built from 15 residues. Germline V gives CDR1 SGHNT, CDR2 YYREEE (reference sequence). In DNA form, the CDR3 reads TGTGCCAGCAGCTCCGGACTAGCTGGCACCAATGAGCAGTTCTTC. It encodes CASSSGLAGTNEQFF.

The chain joins TRBV6-1 to TRBJ1-1; D is perhaps TRBD1 (5 bases). The V end was cut by 3 bases, the J end by 7 bases, with 18 bases between. CDR3 length equals 15 residues. CDR1 and CDR2 from the germline V gene are MNHNS and SASEGT. CDR3 protein: CASSDLTGTLGEAFF. The CDR3 coding sequence is TGTGCCAGCAGTGACCTAACAGGCACCTTGGGTGAAGCTTTCTTT.

This sequence joins TRBV29-1 and TRBJ2-2, with D unresolved. V was clipped by 6 bases and J by 6 bases, with 8 bases between them. Germline CDR1 reads SQVTM; CDR2 reads ANQGSEA. The CDR3 totals 11 residues. The CDR3 DNA sequence: TGCAGCGTAGAACTCTCCGGGGAGCTGTTTTTT. This encodes CSVELSGELFF.

The chain recombines TRBV11-2 with TRBJ2-7; 7 positions match TRBD1. With V trimmed by 5 bases and J by 4 bases, 8 bases remained unmatched. CDR3 length: 14 residues. The germline V gene has CDR1 SGHAT and CDR2 FQNNGV. CDR3 sequence reads: CASSQSGGWYEQYF. CDR3 nucleotide sequence: TGTGCCAGCAGCCAATCAGGGGGTTGGTACGAGCAGTACTTC.

The rearrangement links TRBV20-1 to TRBJ1-1; tentatively, D is TRBD1 (6 bases). The germline V gene encodes CDR1 DFQATT and CDR2 SNEGSKA (reference sequence). Deletions cut 3 bases from V and 5 bases from J, with 19 bases between. This CDR3 is built from 15 residues. The CDR3 bases are TGCAGTGCTAGTCGGGCGGGAGGGGGTCGGACTGAAGCTTTCTTT. It encodes CSASRAGGGRTEAFF.

V is TRBV9 and J is TRBJ2-7; 7 bases align to TRBD1. The CDR3 spans 14 residues. Germline CDR1 SGDLS, CDR2 YYNGEE. V shed 2 bases, J shed 3 bases, and the junction held 5 bases outside the gene matches. CDR3 amino acids: CASSVRDSSYEQYF. In nucleotides, the CDR3 is TGTGCCAGCAGCGTGAGGGACAGCAGCTACGAGCAGTACTTC.

Many counts were recorded for this clone. The genes are TRBV5-5 and TRBJ2-7; D possibly corresponds to TRBD2 (5 bases). CDR1 and CDR2 from the germline V gene are SGHKS and YYEKEE (reference sequence). Trimming pared 3 bases from V and 4 bases from J, leaving 8 bases between. The CDR3 extends over 12 amino acids. CDR3 region: CASSSAGYEQYF. In DNA, the CDR3 is TGTGCCAGCAGCTCTGCGGGTTACGAGCAGTACTTC.

The V and J genes are TRBV12-3 or TRBV12-4 and TRBJ1-6; 9 bases fit TRBD1. V shed 7 bases and J 10 bases; nucleotides not matched to a gene: 5. The CDR3 runs to 13 residues. The CDR3 reads CASTRDRDSPLHF. DNA for the CDR3: TGTGCCAGCACTCGGGACAGGGACTCACCCCTCCACTTT.

This chain connects TRBV6-5 to TRBJ1-2; 8 bases line up with TRBD1. This CDR3 is built from 14 residues. V lost 6 bases, J lost 7 bases, and 10 bases stayed unmatched. Per the germline V gene, CDR1 is MNHEY and CDR2 is SVGAGI. The CDR3 DNA reads TGTGCCAGCAGCCGGGGACAGGCCGGTTCTGGCTACACCTTC. Its translation: CASSRGQAGSGYTF.